The 3 T cell receptor beta chains presented below share a single source sample, sequenced in a study of T cell clonotyping in hematopoietic cell transplantation. TCRdb's copy holds only in-frame clones and misses some; the assay was immunoSEQ multiplex PCR. Of more than 5,500 clones listed, about 90% were seen once; the top ten hold more than 14%. This specimen consisted of peripheral blood mononuclear cells, obtained 180 days after allogeneic stem cell transplant. Receptors originate from a female patient aged 50-65 years who had an allogeneic stem cell transplant from an unrelated donor, so the T cells may come from the graft donor. Some clones in this sample may be carry-over from other donors' samples.

V gene TRBV11-2 combines with J gene TRBJ2-7; D perhaps matches TRBD2 (5 bases). Germline V gives CDR1 SGHAT, CDR2 FQNNGV. V was clipped by 1 base and J by 5 bases, with 18 bases between them. This CDR3 is 16 amino acids long. This chain's CDR3 is CASSLVRLAGGDEQYF. The DNA of the CDR3 is TGTGCCAGCAGCTTAGTTCGTTTGGCGGGTGGGGACGAGCAGTACTTC.

V gene TRBV4-1 combines with J gene TRBJ1-5; weak D call: TRBD1 (6 bases). The CDR3 sequence is 15 residues long. Per germline, CDR1 MGHRA and CDR2 YSYEKL. Trimming shortened V by 3 bases and J by 3 bases, and 12 bases separated the two germline ends. The CDR3 DNA is TGCGCCAGCAGCCAGTCACAGGGTACCAATCAGCCCCAGCATTTT. Amino acids: CASSQSQGTNQPQHF.

V is TRBV7-8 and J is TRBJ1-6; D perhaps matches TRBD1 (5 bases). CDR1 is SGHVS and CDR2 is FQNEAQ in the germline V gene. The V and J ends lost 1 base and 4 bases respectively, with 11 bases between them. The CDR3 is made up of 16 amino acids. The DNA of the CDR3 is TGTGCCAGCAGCTTAGAGTCGTGGGGGTATAATTCACCCCTCCACTTT. It codes for CASSLESWGYNSPLHF.